This is a list of T cell receptor beta chains from one sample in a study of T cell repertoires in cytomegalovirus infection. TCRdb called the reads again in MiXCR, with one record for every CDR3 protein. The data contain about 360,000 distinct CDR3 sequences, roughly 20% of them singletons. Sequencing was carried out using PBMCs. Receptors originate from a human donor in good health (CMV status not recorded). Some clones in this sample may be carry-over from other donors' samples. CDR3s include the opening cysteine and the closing phenylalanine or tryptophan. A D gene is named only where the DNA matches it firmly. Some rows have no size entry. The others give once, few or many, or a class for an expanded clone.

abundance | j_gene | d_gene | v_gene | CDR3nt | CDR3aa
. | TRBJ2-2 | . | TRBV20-1 | TGCAGTGCTAGAGATCCCGGCAGGGGGGACACCGGGGAGCTGTTTTTT | CSARDPGRGDTGELFF
. | TRBJ1-3 | . | TRBV5-1 | TGCGCCAGCAGCTCCAGGGATGGAGGAGACACCATATATTTT | CASSSRDGGDTIYF
. | TRBJ2-1 | . | TRBV11-2 | TGTGCCAGCAGCCTAGGGGTCCTCGGGCACTACAATGAGCAGTTCTTC | CASSLGVLGHYNEQFF
. | TRBJ2-1 | . | TRBV27 | TGTGCCAGCAGTTTAAAGTCCACAGGCAGCTGGGCCTACAATGAGCAGTTCTTC | CASSLKSTGSWAYNEQFF
few | TRBJ1-5 | . | TRBV7-9 | TGTGCCAGCAGCGCGGGATGGAAGCCCCAGCATTTT | CASSAGWKPQHF
many | TRBJ2-5 | . | TRBV7-2 | TGTGCCAGCAGCCCCGCAGTGGTCAAGACCCAGTACTTC | CASSPAVVKTQYF
few | TRBJ2-1 | TRBD2 | TRBV20-1 | TGCAGTGCTAGAGAACTAGCGGTCTACAATGAGCAGTTCTTC | CSARELAVYNEQFF
many | TRBJ2-1 | . | TRBV14 | TGTGCCAGCAGCCAATACAAGAGCTCCTACAATGAGCAGTTCTTC | CASSQYKSSYNEQFF
. | TRBJ2-1 | TRBD2 | TRBV3-1 | TGTGCCAGCAGCCACCCGGGGGGGGACCAACTCAATGAGCAGTTCTTC | CASSHPGGDQLNEQFF
. | TRBJ2-5 | TRBD1 | TRBV2 | TGTGCCAGCAGTGGGACAGGGGGATCTGGGGAGACCCAGTACTTC | CASSGTGGSGETQYF
once | TRBJ2-3 | . | TRBV5-1 | TGCGCCAGCAGTCCCAGGGTTCTAACAGATACGCAGTATTTT | CASSPRVLTDTQYF
many | TRBJ2-7 | . | TRBV28 | TGTGCCAGCAGTTTCTCATCTCCCGGGCTTTGGGGGAGCGAGCAGTACTTC | CASSFSSPGLWGSEQYF
. | TRBJ2-5 | TRBD2 | TRBV27 | TGTGCCAGCAGTTTTGGAGCGGGGCCGGTAGAGACCCAGTACTTC | CASSFGAGPVETQYF
few | TRBJ1-4 | . | TRBV20-1 | TGCAGACCCGACACCGCAACTAATGAAAAACTGTTTTTT | CRPDTATNEKLFF
many | TRBJ2-2 | . | TRBV7-2 | TGTGCCAGCAGCTTAGCAACAGGGATTTCCGGGGAGCTGTTTTTT | CASSLATGISGELFF
few | TRBJ2-1 | . | TRBV7-2 | TGTGCCAGCAGCCCCGGGGCAGGAGCGTACAATGAGCAGTTCTTC | CASSPGAGAYNEQFF
. | TRBJ2-1 | . | TRBV28 | TGTGCCAGCAGTAGAGCCTTACCGTTCAATGAGCAGTTCTTC | CASSRALPFNEQFF
. | TRBJ2-5 | . | TRBV27 | TGTGCCAGCAGGCACCGGGCCCGAACGGAAGAGACCCAGTACTTC | CASRHRARTEETQYF
. | TRBJ2-5 | . | TRBV11-2 | TGTGCCAGCAGCCGGGTGGTAGAAGGGACCCAGTACTTC | CASSRVVEGTQYF
. | TRBJ2-7 | . | TRBV15 | TGTGCCACCAAGTCCAGCCGGGACAGCCGGGGGAGGTACGAGCAGTACTTC | CATKSSRDSRGRYEQYF
many | TRBJ1-5 | . | TRBV7-2 | TGTGCCAGCAGTTCGACTGAGAATCAGCCCCAGCATTTT | CASSSTENQPQHF
. | TRBJ2-1 | . | TRBV29-1 | TGCAGCCCTCCAGAGGGGTGTAGCGGATGTGAGAATGAGCAGTTCTTC | CSPPEGCSGCENEQFF
few | TRBJ1-2 | TRBD1 | TRBV5-4 | TGTGCCAGCAGCTTCTTTTCCGGACAGGCGGGGCCTTATGGCTACACCTTC | CASSFFSGQAGPYGYTF
. | TRBJ2-1 | . | TRBV7-9 | TGTGCCAGCAGCTTTTTGGTCTACAATGAGCAGTTCTTC | CASSFLVYNEQFF
. | TRBJ1-3 | . | TRBV11-2 | TGTGCCAGCAGCCCTGGGCGCGGGGCTTCCTCTGGAAACACCATATATTTT | CASSPGRGASSGNTIYF
. | TRBJ2-1 | TRBD2 | TRBV20-1 | TGCAGTGCTAGAGATGCGACGGGACTACCGACCTACAATGAGCAGTTCTTC | CSARDATGLPTYNEQFF
. | TRBJ1-2 | . | TRBV20-1 | TGCAGTGCTAGAGACTTCAAGGGGGTGGTGAATGGCTACACCTTC | CSARDFKGVVNGYTF
. | TRBJ2-1 | TRBD2 | TRBV10-3 | TGTGCCATCAGCCCGGGACTAGCGGGAGTCACAAATGAGCAGTTCTTC | CAISPGLAGVTNEQFF
. | TRBJ1-2 | . | TRBV20-1 | TGCAGTGCTAGCCCAGGGGTCCTCTATGGCTACACCTTC | CSASPGVLYGYTF
. | TRBJ1-2 | . | TRBV7-9 | TGTGCCAGCAGCCAACCTACAGGGCTCGATGGCTACACCTTC | CASSQPTGLDGYTF
few | TRBJ2-1 | . | TRBV3-1 | TGTGCCAGCAGCTTATACGGGGGGCAGAATGAGCAGTTCTTC | CASSLYGGQNEQFF
few | TRBJ2-2 | TRBD2 | TRBV5-1 | TGCGCCAGCAGCCCCGGGACTAGGGGCGGGGAGCTGTTTTTT | CASSPGTRGGELFF
few | TRBJ2-6 | TRBD1 | TRBV7-9 | TGTGCCAGCAGCCCTGAGACAGGGGCCGCCAACGTCCTGACTTTC | CASSPETGAANVLTF
many | TRBJ2-7 | TRBD1 | TRBV12-3/TRBV12-4 | TGTGCCAGCATTCCAGGGTGGGACAGGGGATCCGAGCAGTACTTC | CASIPGWDRGSEQYF
many | TRBJ2-3 | . | TRBV7-6 | TGTGCCAGCTCGCTAATCGGGCATCGCACAGATACGCAGTATTTT | CASSLIGHRTDTQYF
once | TRBJ2-7 | TRBD1 | TRBV20-1 | TGCAGTGCTAGGCAGGACAGGGGGACCTACGAGCAGTACTTC | CSARQDRGTYEQYF
. | TRBJ1-1 | TRBD1 | TRBV7-2 | TGTGCCAGCAGCTCCGGGGGGACAGGGTTCGCTGAAGCTTTCTTT | CASSSGGTGFAEAFF
. | TRBJ2-2 | . | TRBV5-6 | TGTGCCAGCAGCTTGTCCTTCGGGGTCCTGAACACCGGGGAGCTGTTTTTT | CASSLSFGVLNTGELFF
. | TRBJ2-6 | . | TRBV6-2/TRBV6-3 | TGTGCCAGCAGTTACATGACCTCGAGGGCTGGGGCCAACGTCCTGACTTTC | CASSYMTSRAGANVLTF
many | TRBJ2-3 | . | TRBV7-8 | TGTGCCAGCAGCCCCCGAACCGGACAGACGAGCACAGATACGCAGTATTTT | CASSPRTGQTSTDTQYF
. | TRBJ1-1 | . | TRBV29-1 | TGCAGCGTTGACCTAGACAGGCAGAACACTGAAGCTTTCTTT | CSVDLDRQNTEAFF
few | TRBJ1-5 | TRBD1 | TRBV5-1 | TGCGCCAGCAGCTTGGCCCGGACAGGCCTTGTTCAGCCCCAGCATTTT | CASSLARTGLVQPQHF
. | TRBJ1-5 | TRBD1 | TRBV4-3 | TGCGCCAGCAGCCAAATACAGGGGGAACAGCCCCAGCATTTT | CASSQIQGEQPQHF
few | TRBJ1-1 | TRBD1 | TRBV29-1 | TGCAGCGTTGATGGACAGGATCTGAACACTGAAGCTTTCTTT | CSVDGQDLNTEAFF
many | TRBJ2-3 | . | TRBV28 | TGTGCCAGCAGTGGGGTGGGCATACTTCGAGATACGCAGTATTTT | CASSGVGILRDTQYF
. | TRBJ2-1 | . | TRBV14 | TGTGCCAGCAGCCAGGCGGGAATAAGATTGAATGAGCAGTTCTTC | CASSQAGIRLNEQFF
few | TRBJ1-2 | . | TRBV6-2/TRBV6-3 | TGTGCCAGCAGTTACGTCCGGCGCTCCTGGGGCTACACCTTC | CASSYVRRSWGYTF
many | TRBJ2-1 | . | TRBV28 | TGTGCCAGCACCGTTTACGCGGGGACCTCCTACAATGAGCAGTTCTTC | CASTVYAGTSYNEQFF
. | TRBJ2-1 | TRBD2 | TRBV14 | TGTGCCAGCAGCCAAGGTCTAATGGCGGGGGTCTCCTACAATGAGCAGTTCTTC | CASSQGLMAGVSYNEQFF
few | TRBJ2-7 | . | TRBV7-6 | TGTGCCAGCAGCTTAGGCGAGGCCTACGAGCAGTACTTC | CASSLGEAYEQYF
. | TRBJ1-1 | . | TRBV6-1 | TGTGCCAGCAGTGAAAACAGGGACACTGAAGCTTTCTTT | CASSENRDTEAFF
few | TRBJ1-1 | TRBD1 | TRBV5-4 | TGTGCCAGCAGGGCTAAACAGGGGCGGACTGAAGCTTTCTTT | CASRAKQGRTEAFF